Shown below are 3 T cell receptor beta chains from a single sample sequenced in a study of yellow fever vaccine responses in identical twins (dated 2018 in TCRdb). Receptors were amplified or captured by RT-PCR. TCRdb records Illumina HiSeq 2500 as the sequencer. The public sequencing data were trimmed at Q25 with fastp and processed into clonotypes with MiXCR by TCRdb, which kept only in-frame beta chains. Duplicate CDR3 protein sequences are folded into a single record with the most common DNA and genes. Across this sample there are roughly 4,200 distinct CDR3 sequences, with approximately 83% seen only once. The ten largest clonotypes hold 2.9% of the sample. The input for sequencing was T cells from blood (PBMCs), unsorted or a sorted subset (not recorded which), taken before or after yellow fever vaccination (not recorded which). These receptors came from a woman aged 18-29 years who received the yellow fever vaccine. Donor details come from another sample of the same person, matched by shared clones.

The chain recombines TRBV20-1 with TRBJ2-7; D perhaps matches TRBD1 (5 bases). Germline V gene data show CDR1 as DFQATT and CDR2 as SNEGSKA (reference sequence). V was clipped by 3 bases and J by 3 bases, with 9 bases between them. The CDR3 has 12 residues. The chain's CDR3 is CSARKTDYEQYF. The CDR3 bases are TGCAGTGCTAGGAAGACAGACTACGAGCAGTACTTC.

The V gene is TRBV11-3, the J gene TRBJ2-1; D remains ambiguous. Per germline, CDR1 SGHNT and CDR2 YENEEA. This CDR3 comprises 12 residues. The V gene lost 1 base and the J gene lost 10 bases, with 8 bases spanning the gap. The chain's CDR3 is CASSLGDQEQFF. DNA for the CDR3: TGTGCCAGCAGCTTAGGTGACCAAGAGCAGTTCTTC.

The V and J genes are TRBV15 and TRBJ2-7; 7 nucleotides line up with TRBD2. Looked up from germline, CDR1 is LNHNV and CDR2 is YYDKDF (reference sequence). The trim removed 6 bases at V and 0 bases at J, leaving 8 bases unmatched. There are 15 residues in the CDR3. CDR3 in amino acids: CATSPPSGNSYEQYF. CDR3 sequence (DNA): TGTGCCACCAGTCCTCCCAGCGGGAACTCCTACGAGCAGTACTTC.